The 15 T cell receptor beta chains below were found in one sample sequenced in a study of response to subunit inactivated influenza vaccine (dated by TCRdb to the late 2010s). Library construction relied on RT-PCR. The instrument given in TCRdb is Illumina HiSeq 2500. TCRdb took the public reads, trimmed them with fastp at Q25, ran MiXCR for clone calling and kept in-frame beta chains. Rows with one shared CDR3 protein collapse into an entry with the most common genes and DNA. The sample records under 850,000 distinct CDR3 sequences, less than 20% of which are singletons. The ten largest clones take up 11% of the sample. The source material was PBMCs from blood, sampled roughly 5 days after vaccination. These TCRs come from a man aged 45-60 years who received an inactivated influenza vaccine. Donor details come from another sample of the same person, matched by shared clones.

This clonotype was counted only a few times. The rearrangement uses TRBV4-1 and TRBJ2-7; D is perhaps TRBD1 or TRBD2 (5 bases each). The CDR3 totals 16 residues. From germline, CDR1 is MGHRA and CDR2 YSYEKL. The germline V and J ends were trimmed by 0 bases and 6 bases, with 18 bases remaining between them. The CDR3 DNA follows: TGCGCCAGCAGCCAAGATGGGACCCTACTGATCGGCGAGCAGTACTTC. Amino acid sequence: CASSQDGTLLIGEQYF.

The chain recombines TRBV28 with TRBJ2-5; the D gene could be TRBD1 or TRBD2 (5 bases each). V was pared by 5 bases and J by 5 bases, with 15 bases between. This CDR3 has 14 residues. Per germline, CDR1 MDHEN and CDR2 SYDVKM. CDR3 residues: CASSGGLPAETQYF. The CDR3 nucleotides are TGTGCCAGCAGTGGGGGTCTCCCAGCGGAGACCCAGTACTTC.

This clonotype showed up just a few times. The rearrangement links TRBV5-1 to TRBJ1-5; D possibly corresponds to TRBD1 (6 bases). The CDR3 has 15 amino acids. Trimming removed 0 bases from V and 1 base from J, with 8 bases in between. Germline V gene lookup returns CDR1 SGHRS and CDR2 YFSETQ. CDR3 DNA: TGCGCCAGCAGCTTGGTTACAGGGAGCAATCAGCCCCAGCATTTT. Its translation: CASSLVTGSNQPQHF.

This clonotype was seen only once. V gene TRBV9 combines with J gene TRBJ2-3; D call uncertain. The V end was cut by 7 bases, the J end by 0 bases, with 12 bases between. The CDR3 is 14 amino acids. Germline V gene sequence: CDR1 SGDLS, CDR2 YYNGEE. The CDR3 nucleotides are TGTGCCAGCGGCACCCAACCGAGCACAGATACGCAGTATTTT. Protein sequence: CASGTQPSTDTQYF.

The sample holds many counts of this clonotype. V and J are TRBV29-1 and TRBJ2-2; 10 nucleotides line up with TRBD2. The V gene's germline CDR1 is SQVTM and CDR2 ANQGSEA. Germline trimming cut 5 bases from V and 2 bases from J; bases unmatched to any gene: 2. This CDR3 comprises 14 residues. This CDR3 is CSVSSGSNTGELFF. CDR3 nucleotide sequence: TGCAGCGTTTCTAGCGGGAGTAACACCGGGGAGCTGTTTTTT.

This clonotype has more than one count but fewer than ten. The chain uses TRBV11-1 and TRBJ2-3; 8 bases align to TRBD1. This CDR3 is built from 18 residues. CDR1 is SGHAT and CDR2 is FQDESV in the germline V gene (reference sequence). Germline trimming cut 4 bases from V and 6 bases from J; bases unmatched to any gene: 18. In nucleotides, the CDR3 is TGTGCCAGCAGCTCTTTTCCCCCGGGACAGGATATTTTGGATACGCAGTATTTT. Amino acid sequence: CASSSFPPGQDILDTQYF.

V usage is TRBV10-2 and J usage is TRBJ2-5; no clear D. CDR3 length: 13 amino acids. The V gene lost 6 bases and the J gene lost 4 bases, with 12 bases spanning the gap. The germline CDR1 and CDR2 sequences are WSHSY and SAAADI. Here the CDR3 reads CASRQTMGETQYF. The DNA of the CDR3 is TGCGCCAGCAGGCAGACAATGGGAGAGACCCAGTACTTC.

This clonotype was observed many times. The chain combines TRBV12-3 or TRBV12-4 with TRBJ2-7; TRBD2 matches at 7 bases. The junction had 5 bases not matched to a gene; V was cut back by 0 bases and J by 6 bases. This CDR3 contains 14 residues. CDR3 in DNA: TGTGCCAGCAGTTTAGCGGGAGGGCCCGGCGAGCAGTACTTC. It codes for CASSLAGGPGEQYF.

This clonotype was counted between two and nine times. This chain connects TRBV20-1 to TRBJ1-5; D remains ambiguous. Germline assignment: CDR1 DFQATT and CDR2 SNEGSKA (reference sequence). V was clipped by 6 bases and J by 3 bases, with 12 bases between them. The CDR3 consists of 13 residues. The CDR3 spells CSARNTNNQPQHF. The CDR3 nucleotides read TGCAGTGCCAGAAACACAAACAATCAGCCCCAGCATTTT.

The chain joins TRBV7-6 to TRBJ2-7; no firm D call. The CDR3 sequence is 13 residues long. The V and J ends lost 5 bases and 4 bases respectively, with 12 bases between them. CDR1 and CDR2 from the germline V gene are SGHVS and FNYEAQ. The CDR3 region has the DNA TGTGCCAGCAGCCAGCCCGACACGTACGAGCAGTACTTC. Translated, it gives CASSQPDTYEQYF.

This clonotype has a count of ten or more. This rearrangement joins TRBV6-5 to TRBJ2-2; D gene uncertain. The V gene's germline CDR1 is MNHEY and CDR2 SVGAGI. The ends were cut back, 4 bases at V and 3 bases at J, with 3 bases in the middle. CDR3 length equals 12 residues. CDR3 residues: CASSSYTGELFF. CDR3 coding DNA: TGTGCCAGCAGTTCCTACACCGGGGAGCTGTTTTTT.

V usage is TRBV5-4 and J usage is TRBJ2-7; 9 bases are shared with TRBD1. Losses at the gene ends were 2 bases for V and 5 bases for J; bases not matched to a gene: 11. The CDR3 runs 16 residues. The germline gives CDR1 SGHNT, CDR2 YYREEE (reference sequence). The CDR3 loop is CASSLPGGQGLHEQYF. CDR3 coding DNA: TGTGCCAGCAGCTTACCGGGGGGACAGGGATTACACGAGCAGTACTTC.

This clonotype showed up just a few times. The chain couples TRBV20-1 to TRBJ2-7; the D is unclear. V lost 3 bases and J 5 bases, leaving 5 bases between the germline ends. There are 10 residues in the CDR3. Germline V gene sequence: CDR1 DFQATT, CDR2 SNEGSKA (reference sequence). CDR3 DNA sequence: TGCAGTGCTAGCGTTCACGAGCAGTACTTC. It translates to CSASVHEQYF.

This chain connects TRBV18 to TRBJ1-1, with 12 bases matching TRBD1. The ends lost 3 bases at V and 5 bases at J; junction bases unmatched: 7. The CDR3 is made up of 16 amino acids. The V gene's germline CDR1 is KGHSH and CDR2 LQKENI. The CDR3 protein is CASSPGDRGQNTEAFF. The CDR3 bases are TGTGCCAGCTCACCGGGGGACAGGGGGCAAAATACTGAAGCTTTCTTT.

In DNA form, the CDR3 reads TGTGCCAGCAGCAAAGGGCCAGGTCGGTACAATGAGCAGTTCTTC. It encodes CASSKGPGRYNEQFF. V gene TRBV21-1 combines with J gene TRBJ2-1. TRBV21-1 is a documented pseudogene. CDR3 length: 15 amino acids.